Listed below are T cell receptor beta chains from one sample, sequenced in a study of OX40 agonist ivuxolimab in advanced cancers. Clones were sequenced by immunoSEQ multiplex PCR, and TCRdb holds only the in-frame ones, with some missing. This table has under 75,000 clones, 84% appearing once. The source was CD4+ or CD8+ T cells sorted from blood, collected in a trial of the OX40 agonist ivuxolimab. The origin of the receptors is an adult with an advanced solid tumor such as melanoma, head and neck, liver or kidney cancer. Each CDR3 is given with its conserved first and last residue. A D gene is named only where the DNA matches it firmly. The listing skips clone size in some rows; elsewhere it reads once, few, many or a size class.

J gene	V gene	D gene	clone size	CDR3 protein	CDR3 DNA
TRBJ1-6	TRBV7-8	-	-	CASSLWDTRSFWGSPLHF	TGTGCCAGCAGCTTATGGGACACCCGTTCCTTTTGGGGTTCACCCCTCCACTTT
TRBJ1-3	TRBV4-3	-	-	CASSQQGFGNTIYF	TGCGCCAGCAGCCAACAGGGTTTTGGAAACACCATATATTTT
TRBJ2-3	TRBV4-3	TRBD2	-	CASSQDRLAGGLNTQYF	TGCGCCAGCAGCCAAGATCGCTTAGCGGGGGGGCTAAATACGCAGTATTTT
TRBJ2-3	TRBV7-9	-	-	CASRHNLRRDTTDTQYF	TGTGCCAGCAGACATAACCTGAGGCGGGACACCACAGATACGCAGTATTTT
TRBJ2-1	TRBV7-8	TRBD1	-	CASSQRQGVSSYNEQFF	TGTGCCAGCAGCCAAAGACAGGGAGTGAGCTCCTACAATGAGCAGTTCTTC
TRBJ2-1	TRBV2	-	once	CASALRGGLNNEQFF	TGTGCCAGCGCTTTGAGGGGGGGCTTGAACAATGAGCAGTTCTTC
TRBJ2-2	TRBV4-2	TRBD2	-	CASSFRLAGGQGELFF	TGTGCCAGCAGCTTCCGACTAGCGGGGGGGCAAGGGGAGCTGTTTTTT
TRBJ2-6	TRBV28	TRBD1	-	CASSPQTGGSGANVLTF	TGTGCCAGCAGTCCTCAGACAGGGGGCTCTGGGGCCAACGTCCTGACTTTC
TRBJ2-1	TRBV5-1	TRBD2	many	CATVREGRDNEQFF	TGCGCCACCGTGCGGGAGGGCCGGGACAATGAGCAGTTCTTC
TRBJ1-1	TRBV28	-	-	CASSLRVRNTEAFF	TGTGCCAGCAGTTTACGGGTTAGGAACACTGAAGCTTTCTTT
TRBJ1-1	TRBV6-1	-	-	CASSEFRGATEAFF	TGTGCCAGCAGTGAATTCAGGGGCGCAACTGAAGCTTTCTTT
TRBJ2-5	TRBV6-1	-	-	CASTPGGLTSETQYF	TGTGCCAGCACCCCAGGGGGGCTGACCTCGGAGACCCAGTACTTC
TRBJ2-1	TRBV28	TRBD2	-	CASSPTSGYNEQFF	TGTGCCAGCAGTCCCACTAGCGGATACAATGAGCAGTTCTTC
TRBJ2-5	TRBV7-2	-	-	CASSFHETQYF	TGTGCCAGCAGCTTTCACGAGACCCAGTACTTC
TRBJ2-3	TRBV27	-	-	CASSLRRGHTQYF	TGTGCCAGCAGTTTGCGACGGGGGCATACGCAGTATTTT
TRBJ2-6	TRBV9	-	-	CASSVAGGVSGANVLTF	TGTGCCAGCAGCGTAGCGGGTGGGGTCTCTGGGGCCAACGTCCTGACTTTC
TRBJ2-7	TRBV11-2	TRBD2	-	CASSPRGLAGGQEQYF	TGTGCCAGCTCCCCTCGGGGGCTAGCGGGGGGCCAAGAGCAGTACTTC
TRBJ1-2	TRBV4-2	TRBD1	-	CASSQGETGGYYTF	TGTGCCAGCAGCCAAGGGGAAACAGGGGGATACTACACCTTC
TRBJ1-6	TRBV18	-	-	CASSRTGPQDLALHF	TGTGCCAGCTCACGAACCGGACCCCAGGATTTGGCCCTCCACTTT
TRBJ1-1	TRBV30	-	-	CAWSVNTFVPRDDTEAFF	TGTGCCTGGAGTGTGAACACCTTCGTCCCGAGGGACGACACTGAAGCTTTCTTT
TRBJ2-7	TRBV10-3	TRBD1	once	CAISASDRGIDEQCF	TGTGCCATCAGTGCTTCGGACAGGGGGATTGACGAGCAGTGCTTC
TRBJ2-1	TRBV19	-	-	CASSISTYNEQFF	TGTGCCAGTAGTATTTCGACCTACAATGAGCAGTTCTTC
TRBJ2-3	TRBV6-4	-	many	CASSSDIRGTQYF	TGTGCCAGCAGTTCCGACATCCGGGGTACGCAGTATTTT
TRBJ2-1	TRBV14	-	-	CASSQDYEQFF	TGTGCCAGCAGCCAAGACTATGAGCAGTTCTTC
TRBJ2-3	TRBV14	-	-	CASSQGRTGSTDTQYF	TGTGCCAGCAGCCAAGGCAGGACGGGGAGCACAGATACGCAGTATTTT
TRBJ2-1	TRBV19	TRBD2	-	CASSMPSGSGGGNEQFF	TGTGCCAGTAGTATGCCTTCTGGTAGCGGGGGGGGAAATGAGCAGTTCTTC
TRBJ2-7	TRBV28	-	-	CASSARYEQYF	TGTGCCAGCAGTGCCCGTTACGAGCAGTACTTC
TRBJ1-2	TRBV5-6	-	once	CASSFRGNDYGYIF	TGTGCCAGCAGCTTTAGAGGCAATGACTATGGCTACATCTTC